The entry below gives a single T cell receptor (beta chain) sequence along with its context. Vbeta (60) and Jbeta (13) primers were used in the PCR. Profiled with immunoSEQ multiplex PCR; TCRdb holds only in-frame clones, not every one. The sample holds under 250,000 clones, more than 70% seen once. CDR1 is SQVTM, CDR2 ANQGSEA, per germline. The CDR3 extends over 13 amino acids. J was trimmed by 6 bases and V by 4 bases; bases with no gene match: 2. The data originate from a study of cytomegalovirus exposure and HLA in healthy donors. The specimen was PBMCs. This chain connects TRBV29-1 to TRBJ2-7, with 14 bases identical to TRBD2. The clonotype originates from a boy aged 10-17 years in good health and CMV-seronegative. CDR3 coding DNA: TGCAGCGTTGGGGGACTAGCGGGGGTCGAGCAGTACTTC. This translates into CSVGGLAGVEQYF.